The rows below give T cell receptor beta chains drawn from one sample of a study of Graves' ophthalmopathy and Graves' hyperthyroidism. TCRdb passed the multiplex PCR reads through MiXCR, listing each CDR3 protein once. The table lists roughly 220,000 distinct CDR3 sequences, less than 55% of them singletons. Material: peripheral blood. These receptors all stem from an adult man with Graves' ophthalmopathy. The CDR3 runs from the conserved cysteine through the conserved F or W. A D gene is named only where the DNA matches it firmly. Only some rows state a clone size, as once, few, many or a class for expanded clones.

J gene | D gene | clone size | V gene | CDR3 DNA | CDR3 protein
TRBJ1-2 | . | few | TRBV5-4 | TGTGCCAGCAGCTCTAACAGGGTTTCGAACTATGGCTACACCTTC | CASSSNRVSNYGYTF
TRBJ2-1 | . | . | TRBV7-9 | TGTGCCAGCATGGGGATCAATGAGCAGTTCTTC | CASMGINEQFF
TRBJ1-2 | . | . | TRBV9 | TGTGCCAGCAGCGTAGCCATGATACGGGAGAACTCTAACTATGGCTACACCTTC | CASSVAMIRENSNYGYTF
TRBJ1-4 | . | few | TRBV20-1 | TGCAGTGCCGTTCAGGGGTCAGTCGAAAAACTGTTTTTT | CSAVQGSVEKLFF
TRBJ2-2 | . | . | TRBV7-8 | TGTGCCAGCAGCAGAGCCGGGCCTCAGACCGGGGAGCTGTTTTTT | CASSRAGPQTGELFF
TRBJ2-5 | TRBD1 | . | TRBV5-4 | TGTGCCAGCAGCTCTGGACAGGGCCAAGAGACCCAGTACTTC | CASSSGQGQETQYF
TRBJ1-5 | . | . | TRBV10-3 | TGTGCCATCAGTGCTAGGGACAACAATCAGCCCCAGCATTTT | CAISARDNNQPQHF
TRBJ2-5 | TRBD2 | few | TRBV13 | TGTGCCAGCAGCTTGAGGACTAGTCGGTTGGTGACCCAGTACTTC | CASSLRTSRLVTQYF
TRBJ2-3 | . | . | TRBV29-1 | TGCAGCGTTGAGTATAGCAGGGTAGAGACGCAGTATTTT | CSVEYSRVETQYF
TRBJ2-7 | . | . | TRBV5-1 | TGCGCCAGCAGCTTCGAGACTCGCCTCGACGAGCAGTACTTC | CASSFETRLDEQYF
TRBJ1-1 | . | many | TRBV29-1 | TGCAGCGCTGGGGAGAACACTGAAGCTTTCTTT | CSAGENTEAFF
TRBJ2-2 | TRBD2 | . | TRBV7-8 | TGTGCCAGCAGCCGAGCGGGGGTCACCGGGGAGCTGTTTTTT | CASSRAGVTGELFF
TRBJ1-2 | TRBD1 | . | TRBV20-1 | TGCAGTGCTAGAGATTGGGGGACAGAGAATGGCTACACCTTC | CSARDWGTENGYTF
TRBJ2-2 | . | . | TRBV24-1 | TGTGCCACCAGTGATGTGACAGAAATCGCGAACACCGGGGAGCTGTTTTTT | CATSDVTEIANTGELFF
TRBJ1-5 | TRBD1 | . | TRBV13 | TGTGCCAGCAGCGCCCGGGACAGCATAGCCAATCGGCCCCAGCATTTT | CASSARDSIANRPQHF
TRBJ1-1 | . | . | TRBV9 | TGTGCCAGCAGCGTCAGAGGGGCCCCCAACGAAAGGAACACTGAAGCTTTCTTT | CASSVRGAPNERNTEAFF
TRBJ1-2 | . | many | TRBV24-1 | TGTGCCACCAGTGGCACAGGGCGGAACTATGGCTACACCTTC | CATSGTGRNYGYTF
TRBJ1-4 | . | . | TRBV12-3/TRBV12-4 | TGTGCCAGCAGTTTCATAGGACTGGCTGAAAAACTGTTTTTT | CASSFIGLAEKLFF
TRBJ2-5 | . | many | TRBV5-1 | TGTGCCAGCAGCTTAGCCCAAGAGACCCAGTACTTC | CASSLAQETQYF
TRBJ1-3 | . | . | TRBV10-3 | TGTGCCAGCAGTGAAGGGGGACGCGGAAACACCATATATTTT | CASSEGGRGNTIYF
TRBJ1-1 | . | . | TRBV7-8 | TGTGCCAGCAGCCCATTTGCGGGGGTGAACACTGAAGCTTTCTTT | CASSPFAGVNTEAFF
TRBJ1-1 | TRBD1 | . | TRBV9 | TGTGCCAGCAGCGTGGGGACAGGAATGAACACTGAAGCTTTCTTT | CASSVGTGMNTEAFF
TRBJ2-7 | TRBD1 | . | TRBV12-3/TRBV12-4 | TGTGCCAGCAGTTACCTAGGACAGGGGTATTCCTACGAGCAGTACTTC | CASSYLGQGYSYEQYF
TRBJ1-5 | . | . | TRBV2 | TGTGCCAGCAGTATTGACAGTCGCAATCAGCCCCAGCATTTT | CASSIDSRNQPQHF
TRBJ2-7 | . | many | TRBV29-1 | TGCAGCGTTGTCCCGACCACTCTCGGCGAGCAGTACTTC | CSVVPTTLGEQYF
TRBJ1-1 | . | . | TRBV29-1 | TGCAGCGTTGGACAGTATGAAGCTTTCTTT | CSVGQYEAFF